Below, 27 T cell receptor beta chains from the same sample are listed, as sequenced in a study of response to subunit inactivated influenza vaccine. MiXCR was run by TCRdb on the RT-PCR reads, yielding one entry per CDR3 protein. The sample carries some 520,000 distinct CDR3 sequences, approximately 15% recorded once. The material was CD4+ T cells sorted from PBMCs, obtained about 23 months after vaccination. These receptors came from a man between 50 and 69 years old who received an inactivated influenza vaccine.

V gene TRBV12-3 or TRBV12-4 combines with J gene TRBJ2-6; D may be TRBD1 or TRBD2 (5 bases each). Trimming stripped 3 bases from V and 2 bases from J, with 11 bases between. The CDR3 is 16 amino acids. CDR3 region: CASSFYRGAGANVLTF. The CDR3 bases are TGTGCCAGCAGTTTCTATAGAGGGGCTGGGGCCAACGTCCTGACTTTC.

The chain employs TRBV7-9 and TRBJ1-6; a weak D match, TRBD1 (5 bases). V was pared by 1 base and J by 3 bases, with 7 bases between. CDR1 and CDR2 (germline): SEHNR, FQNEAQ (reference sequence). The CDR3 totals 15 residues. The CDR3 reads CASSLVGGYNSPLHF. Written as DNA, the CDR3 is TGTGCCAGCAGCTTAGTCGGGGGCTATAATTCACCCCTCCACTTT.

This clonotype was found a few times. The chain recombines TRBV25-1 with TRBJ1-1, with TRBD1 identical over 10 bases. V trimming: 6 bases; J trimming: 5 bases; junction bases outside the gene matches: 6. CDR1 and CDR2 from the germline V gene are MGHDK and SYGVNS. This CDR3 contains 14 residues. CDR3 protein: CASRGPGQGTEAFF. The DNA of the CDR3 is TGTGCCAGCAGGGGACCGGGACAGGGGACTGAAGCTTTCTTT.

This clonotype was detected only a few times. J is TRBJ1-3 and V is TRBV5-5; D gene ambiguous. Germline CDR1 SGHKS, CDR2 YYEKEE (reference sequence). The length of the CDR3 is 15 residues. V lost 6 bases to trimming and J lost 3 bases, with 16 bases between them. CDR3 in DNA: TGTGCCAGCAACCTGGACCTTGCGGGTGGAAACACCATATATTTT. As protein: CASNLDLAGGNTIYF.

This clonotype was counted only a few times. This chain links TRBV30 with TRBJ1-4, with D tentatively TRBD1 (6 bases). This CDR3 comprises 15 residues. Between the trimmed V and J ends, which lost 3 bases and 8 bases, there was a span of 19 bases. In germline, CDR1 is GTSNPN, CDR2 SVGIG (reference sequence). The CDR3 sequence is CAWRAKAGANEKLFF. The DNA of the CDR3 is TGTGCCTGGAGGGCAAAGGCAGGGGCAAACGAAAAACTGTTTTTT.

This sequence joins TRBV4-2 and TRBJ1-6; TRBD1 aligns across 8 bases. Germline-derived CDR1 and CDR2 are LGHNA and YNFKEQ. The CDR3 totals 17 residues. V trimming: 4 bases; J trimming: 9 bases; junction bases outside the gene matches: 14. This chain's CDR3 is CASSRPGTGASGSPLHF. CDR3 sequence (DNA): TGTGCCAGCAGCCGACCGGGGACAGGAGCTTCGGGTTCACCCCTCCACTTT.

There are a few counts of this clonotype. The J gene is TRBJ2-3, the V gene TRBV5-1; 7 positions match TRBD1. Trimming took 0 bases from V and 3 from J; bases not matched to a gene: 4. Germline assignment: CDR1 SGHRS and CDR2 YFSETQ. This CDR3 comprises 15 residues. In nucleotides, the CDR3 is TGCGCCAGCAGCTTGGGACTACAGGGGACAGATACGCAGTATTTT. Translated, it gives CASSLGLQGTDTQYF.

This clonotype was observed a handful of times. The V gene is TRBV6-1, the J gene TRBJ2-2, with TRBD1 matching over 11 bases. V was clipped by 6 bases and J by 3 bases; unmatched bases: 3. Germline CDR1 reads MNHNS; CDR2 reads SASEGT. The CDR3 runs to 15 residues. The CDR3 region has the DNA TGTGCCAGCAGAAAGGGACAGGGGGACACCGGGGAGCTGTTTTTT. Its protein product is CASRKGQGDTGELFF.

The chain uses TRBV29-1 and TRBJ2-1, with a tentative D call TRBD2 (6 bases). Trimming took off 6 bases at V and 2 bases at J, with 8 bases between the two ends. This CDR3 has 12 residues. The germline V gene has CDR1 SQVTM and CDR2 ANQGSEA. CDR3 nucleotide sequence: TGCAGCGTCCGGACTACCTACAATGAGCAGTTCTTC. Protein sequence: CSVRTTYNEQFF.

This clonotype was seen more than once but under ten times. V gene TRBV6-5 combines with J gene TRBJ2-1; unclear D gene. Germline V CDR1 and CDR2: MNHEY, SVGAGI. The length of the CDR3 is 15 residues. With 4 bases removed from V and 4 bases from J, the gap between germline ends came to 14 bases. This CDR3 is CASSWVQTDYNEQFF. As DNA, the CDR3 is TGTGCCAGCAGTTGGGTACAGACTGATTACAATGAGCAGTTCTTC.

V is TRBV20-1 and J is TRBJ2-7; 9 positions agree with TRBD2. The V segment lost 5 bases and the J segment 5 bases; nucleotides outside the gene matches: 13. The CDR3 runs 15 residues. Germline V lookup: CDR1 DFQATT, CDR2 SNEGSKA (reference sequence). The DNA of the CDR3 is TGCAGTGCTGGGGGCGGGAGGGCTTTGAGCGACGAGCAGTACTTC. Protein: CSAGGGRALSDEQYF.

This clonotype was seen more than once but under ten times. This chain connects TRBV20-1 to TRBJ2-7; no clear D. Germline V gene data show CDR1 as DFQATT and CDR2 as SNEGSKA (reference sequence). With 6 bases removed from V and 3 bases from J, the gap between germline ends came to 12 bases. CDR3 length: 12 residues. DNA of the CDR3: TGCAGTGCCCCCGGAACCGTCTACGAGCAGTACTTC. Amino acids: CSAPGTVYEQYF.

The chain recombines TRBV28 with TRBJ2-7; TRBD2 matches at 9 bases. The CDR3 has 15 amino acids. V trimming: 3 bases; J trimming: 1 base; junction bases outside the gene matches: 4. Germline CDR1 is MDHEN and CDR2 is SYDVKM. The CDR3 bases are TGTGCCAGCAGTTTCGCGGGGGGGACATCCTACGAGCAGTACTTC. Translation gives CASSFAGGTSYEQYF.

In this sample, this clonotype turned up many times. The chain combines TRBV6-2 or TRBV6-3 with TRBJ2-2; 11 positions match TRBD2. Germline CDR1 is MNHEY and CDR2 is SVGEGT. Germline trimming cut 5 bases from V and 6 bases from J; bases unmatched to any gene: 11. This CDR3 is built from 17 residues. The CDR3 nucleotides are TGTGCCAGCAGTCACCTTAGCGGGAGGGCCCTGCCCGGGGAGCTGTTTTTT. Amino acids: CASSHLSGRALPGELFF.

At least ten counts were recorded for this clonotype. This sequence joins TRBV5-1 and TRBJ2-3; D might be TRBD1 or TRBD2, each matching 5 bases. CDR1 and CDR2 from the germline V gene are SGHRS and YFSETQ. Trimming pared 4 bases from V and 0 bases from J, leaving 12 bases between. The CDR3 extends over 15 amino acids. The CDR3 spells CASSPGTSSTDTQYF. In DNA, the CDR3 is TGCGCCAGCAGCCCCGGGACGTCTAGCACAGATACGCAGTATTTT. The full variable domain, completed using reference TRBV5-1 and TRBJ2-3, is KAGVTQTPRYLIKTRGQQVTLSCSPISGHRSVSWYQQTPGQGLQFLFEYFSETQRNKGNFPGRFSGRQFSNSRSEMNVSTLELGDSALYLCASSPGTSSTDTQYFGPGTRLTVL.

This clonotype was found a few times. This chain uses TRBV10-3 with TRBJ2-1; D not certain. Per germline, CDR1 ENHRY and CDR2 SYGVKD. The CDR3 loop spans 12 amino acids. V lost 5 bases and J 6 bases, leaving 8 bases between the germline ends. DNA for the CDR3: TGTGCCATCAGTACTGGTAGCAATGAGCAGTTCTTC. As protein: CAISTGSNEQFF.

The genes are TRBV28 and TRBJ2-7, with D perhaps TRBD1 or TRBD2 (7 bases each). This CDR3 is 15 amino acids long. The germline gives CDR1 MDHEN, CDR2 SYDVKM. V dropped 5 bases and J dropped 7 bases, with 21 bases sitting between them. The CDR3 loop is CASSQSGTAVWEQYF. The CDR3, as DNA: TGTGCCAGCAGTCAGAGCGGGACAGCGGTTTGGGAGCAGTACTTC. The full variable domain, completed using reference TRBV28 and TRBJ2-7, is DVKVTQSSRYLVKRTGEKVFLECVQDMDHENMFWYRQDPGLGLRLIYFSYDVKMKEKGDIPEGYSVSREKKERFSLILESASTNQTSMYLCASSQSGTAVWEQYFGPGTRLTVT.

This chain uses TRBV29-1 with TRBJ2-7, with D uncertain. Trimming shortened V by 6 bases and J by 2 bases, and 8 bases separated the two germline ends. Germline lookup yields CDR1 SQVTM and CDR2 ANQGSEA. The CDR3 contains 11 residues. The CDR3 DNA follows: TGCAGCGTCCAGATAGCCTACGAGCAGTACTTC. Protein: CSVQIAYEQYF.

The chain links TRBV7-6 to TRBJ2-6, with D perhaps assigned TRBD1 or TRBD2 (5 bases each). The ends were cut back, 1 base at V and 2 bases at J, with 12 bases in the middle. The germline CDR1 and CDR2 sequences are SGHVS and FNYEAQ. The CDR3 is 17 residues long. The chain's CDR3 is CASSLGVRGAGANVLTF. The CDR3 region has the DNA TGTGCCAGCAGCTTAGGCGTCCGAGGGGCTGGGGCCAACGTCCTGACTTTC.

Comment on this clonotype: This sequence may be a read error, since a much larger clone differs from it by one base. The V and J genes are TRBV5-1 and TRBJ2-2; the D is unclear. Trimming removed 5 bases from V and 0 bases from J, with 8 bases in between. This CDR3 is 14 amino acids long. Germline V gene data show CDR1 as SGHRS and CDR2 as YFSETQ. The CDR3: CASRTAANTGELFF. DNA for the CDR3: TGCGCCAGCAGGACGGCGGCGAACACCGGGGAGCTGTTTTTT.

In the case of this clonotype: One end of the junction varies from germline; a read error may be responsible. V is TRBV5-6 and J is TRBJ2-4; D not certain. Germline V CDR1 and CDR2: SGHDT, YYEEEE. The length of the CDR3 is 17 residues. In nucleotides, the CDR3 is TGTGCCAGCAGCTTGAACGGTGGGCCAAAAGCCAAAAATATTCAGTACTTC. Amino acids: CASSLNGGPKAKNIQYF. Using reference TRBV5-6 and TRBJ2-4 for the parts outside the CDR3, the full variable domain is DAGVTQSPTHLIKTRGQQVTLRCSPKSGHDTVSWYQQALGQGPQFIFQYYEEEERQRGNFPDRFSGHQFPNYSSELNVNALLLGDSALYLCASSLNGGPKAKNIQYFGAGTRLSVL.

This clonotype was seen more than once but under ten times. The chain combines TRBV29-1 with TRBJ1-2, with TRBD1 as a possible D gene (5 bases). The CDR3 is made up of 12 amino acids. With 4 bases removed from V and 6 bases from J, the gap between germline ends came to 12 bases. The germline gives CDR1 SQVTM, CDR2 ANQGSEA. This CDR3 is CSVADSHNGYTF. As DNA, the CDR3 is TGCAGCGTTGCCGACAGCCACAATGGCTACACCTTC.

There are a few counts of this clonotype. CDR3 residues: CASSQDWNQPQHF. CDR3 in DNA: TGCGCCAGCAGCCAAGACTGGAATCAGCCCCAGCATTTT. The V and J genes are TRBV4-3 and TRBJ1-5; no clear D gene. CDR3 length: 13 amino acids. V was cut by 0 bases and J by 4 bases, with 4 bases left in between. The germline V gene has CDR1 LGHNA and CDR2 YSLEER.

The CDR3 DNA reads TGTGCCAGCAGCTTCTCCCGGGACAGGGGGGGTAATGAGCAGTTCTTC. This gives the protein CASSFSRDRGGNEQFF. The rearrangement joins TRBV7-8 to TRBJ2-1, with 11 positions matching TRBD1. The V gene's germline CDR1 is SGHVS and CDR2 FQNEAQ. V lost 3 bases and J lost 7; bases outside the gene matches: 8. This CDR3 has 16 residues.

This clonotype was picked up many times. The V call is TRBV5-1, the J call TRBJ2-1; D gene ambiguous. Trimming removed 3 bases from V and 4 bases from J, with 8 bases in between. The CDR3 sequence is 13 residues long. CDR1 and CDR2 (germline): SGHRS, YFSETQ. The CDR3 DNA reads TGCGCCAGCAGCTCCACAATATACAATGAGCAGTTCTTC. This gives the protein CASSSTIYNEQFF.

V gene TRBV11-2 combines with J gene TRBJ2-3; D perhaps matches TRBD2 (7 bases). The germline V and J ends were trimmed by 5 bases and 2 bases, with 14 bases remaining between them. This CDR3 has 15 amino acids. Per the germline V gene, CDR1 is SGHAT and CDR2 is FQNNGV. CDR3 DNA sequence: TGTGCCAGCAGCGGGGGGGCTCTTTACACAGATACGCAGTATTTT. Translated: CASSGGALYTDTQYF.

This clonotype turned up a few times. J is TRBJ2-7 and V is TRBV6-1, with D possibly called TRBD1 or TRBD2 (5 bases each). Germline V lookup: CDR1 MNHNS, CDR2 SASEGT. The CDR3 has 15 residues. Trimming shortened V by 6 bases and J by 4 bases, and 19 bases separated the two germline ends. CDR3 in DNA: TGTGCCAGCAGGAGGGGCCGGAGAGGGCGGTACGAGCAGTACTTC. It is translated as CASRRGRRGRYEQYF.